This TCR beta chain was found in a study of blood T cell repertoires in COVID-19. In the study's own analysis: Counts of nucleated cells, estimated from reference gene primer amplification, were obtained. TCRdb keeps only in-frame clones here, not all; method: immunoSEQ multiplex PCR. That table supplies the V and J calls and clone size; D and trimming were determined from the DNA. The sample holds about half a million clones, 75% to 90% seen once. This CDR3 comprises 17 residues. Germline CDR1 LGHDT, CDR2 YNNKEL (reference sequence). Trimming stripped 4 bases from V and 5 bases from J, with 18 bases between.

The sequence derives from a human donor in a cohort sampled during active COVID-19. Specimen: peripheral blood. The chain carries TRBV3-1 (or the pseudogene TRBV3-2) and TRBJ1-6; no definite D call. CDR3 nucleotides: TGTGCCAGCAGCCTTAGTAGTGGCAGGCACAATAATTCACCCCTCCACTTT. Its protein product is CASSLSSGRHNNSPLHF.